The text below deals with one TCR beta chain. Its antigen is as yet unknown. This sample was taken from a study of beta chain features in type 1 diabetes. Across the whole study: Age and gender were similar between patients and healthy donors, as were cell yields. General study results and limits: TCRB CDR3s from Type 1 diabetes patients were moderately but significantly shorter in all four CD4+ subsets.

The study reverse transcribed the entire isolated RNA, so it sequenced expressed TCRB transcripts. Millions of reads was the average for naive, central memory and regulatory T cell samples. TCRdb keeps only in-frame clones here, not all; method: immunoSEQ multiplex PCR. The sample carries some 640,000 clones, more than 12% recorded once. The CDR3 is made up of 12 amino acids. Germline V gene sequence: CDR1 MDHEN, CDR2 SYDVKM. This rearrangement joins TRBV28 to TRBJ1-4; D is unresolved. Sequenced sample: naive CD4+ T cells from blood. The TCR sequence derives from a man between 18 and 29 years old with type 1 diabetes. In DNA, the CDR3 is TGTTCCGTGGGTAGAGGGAACGAAAAACTGTTTTTT. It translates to CSVGRGNEKLFF.